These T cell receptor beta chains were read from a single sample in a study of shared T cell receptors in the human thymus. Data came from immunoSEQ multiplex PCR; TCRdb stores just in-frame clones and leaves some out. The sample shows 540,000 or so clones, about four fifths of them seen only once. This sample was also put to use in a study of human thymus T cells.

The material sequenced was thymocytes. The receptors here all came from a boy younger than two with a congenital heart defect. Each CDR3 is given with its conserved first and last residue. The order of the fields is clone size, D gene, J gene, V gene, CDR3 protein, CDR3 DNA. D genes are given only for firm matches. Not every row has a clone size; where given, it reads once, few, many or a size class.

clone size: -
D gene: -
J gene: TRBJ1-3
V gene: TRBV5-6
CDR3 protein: CASTARGHSGNTIYF
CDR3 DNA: TGTGCCAGCACCGCAAGGGGCCACTCTGGAAACACCATATATTTT

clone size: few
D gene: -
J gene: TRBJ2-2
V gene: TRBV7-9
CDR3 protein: CASSFSLAPNTGELFF
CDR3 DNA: TGTGCCAGCAGCTTCAGCCTAGCGCCGAACACCGGGGAGCTGTTTTTT

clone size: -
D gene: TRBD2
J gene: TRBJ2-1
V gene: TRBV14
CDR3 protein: CASSQGLACNEQFF
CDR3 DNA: TGTGCCAGCAGCCAAGGACTAGCTTGCAATGAGCAGTTCTTC

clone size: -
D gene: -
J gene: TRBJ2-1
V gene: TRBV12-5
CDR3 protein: CASAQFRGAREQFF
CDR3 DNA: TGTGCTAGTGCCCAATTCCGGGGGGCAAGGGAGCAGTTCTTC

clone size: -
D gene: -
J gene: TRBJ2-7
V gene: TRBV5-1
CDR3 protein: CASSLSGHEQYF
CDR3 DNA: TGCGCCAGCAGCTTATCAGGGCACGAGCAGTACTTC

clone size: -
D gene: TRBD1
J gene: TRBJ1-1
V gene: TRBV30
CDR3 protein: CAWGDTRDRDTNTEAFF
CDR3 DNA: TGTGCCTGGGGCGATACCCGGGACAGGGATACGAACACTGAAGCTTTCTTT

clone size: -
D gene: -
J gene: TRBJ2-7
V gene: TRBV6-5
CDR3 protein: CASSPGTPSYEQYF
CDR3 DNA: TGTGCCAGCAGCCCCGGGACACCTTCCTACGAGCAGTACTTC

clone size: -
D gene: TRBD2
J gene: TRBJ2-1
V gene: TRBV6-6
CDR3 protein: CASTYKTSGSYNEQFF
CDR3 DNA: TGTGCCAGCACCTACAAGACTAGCGGCTCCTACAATGAGCAGTTCTTC

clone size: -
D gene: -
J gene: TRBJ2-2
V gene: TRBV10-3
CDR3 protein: CAISESGRRDTGELFF
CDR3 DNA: TGTGCCATCAGTGAGTCGGGGAGGCGTGACACCGGGGAGCTGTTTTTT

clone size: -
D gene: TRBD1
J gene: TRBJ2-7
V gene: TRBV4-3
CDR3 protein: CASSPSRDRASSYEQYF
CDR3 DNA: TGCGCCAGCAGCCCGTCCCGGGACAGGGCGAGCTCCTACGAGCAGTACTTC

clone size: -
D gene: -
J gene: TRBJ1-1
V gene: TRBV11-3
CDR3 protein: CASSRRGGQTEAFF
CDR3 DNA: TGTGCCAGCAGCCGGAGAGGGGGTCAAACTGAAGCTTTCTTT

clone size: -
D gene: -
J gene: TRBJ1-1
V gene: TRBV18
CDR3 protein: CASSPPSWTEANTEAFF
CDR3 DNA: TGTGCCAGCTCACCGCCCAGTTGGACGGAGGCCAACACTGAAGCTTTCTTT

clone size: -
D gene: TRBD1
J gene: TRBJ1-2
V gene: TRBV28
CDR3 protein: CASSSLPLGQGARYGYTF
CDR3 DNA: TGTGCCAGCAGTTCCCTCCCGTTGGGACAGGGGGCACGGTATGGCTACACCTTC

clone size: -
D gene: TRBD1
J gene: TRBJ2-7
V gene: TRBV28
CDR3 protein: CASSPPGQGAREQYF
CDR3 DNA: TGTGCCAGCAGTCCCCCGGGACAGGGGGCGCGGGAGCAGTACTTC

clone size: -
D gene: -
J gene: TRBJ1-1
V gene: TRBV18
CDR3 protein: CASSRIQVNTEAFF
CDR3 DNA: TGTGCCAGCTCACGCATACAGGTGAACACTGAAGCTTTCTTT

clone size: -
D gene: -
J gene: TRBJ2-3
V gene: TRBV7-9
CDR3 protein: CASRQGPTDTQYF
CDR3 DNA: TGTGCCAGCAGACAGGGCCCCACAGATACGCAGTATTTT

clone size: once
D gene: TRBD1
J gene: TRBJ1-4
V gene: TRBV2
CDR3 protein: CANRDRENEKLFF
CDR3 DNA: TGTGCCAACAGGGACAGGGAGAATGAAAAACTGTTTTTT

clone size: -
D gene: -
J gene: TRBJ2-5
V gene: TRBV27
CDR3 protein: CASGGPGVGETQYF
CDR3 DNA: TGTGCCAGCGGCGGCCCGGGAGTCGGAGAGACCCAGTACTTC

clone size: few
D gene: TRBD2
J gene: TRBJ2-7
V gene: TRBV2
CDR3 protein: CAQHVRLAGGSHEQYF
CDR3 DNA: TGTGCTCAGCACGTCCGACTAGCGGGAGGATCCCACGAGCAGTACTTC

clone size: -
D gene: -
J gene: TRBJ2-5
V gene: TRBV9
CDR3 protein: CASSVEEGSETQYF
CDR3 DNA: TGTGCCAGCAGCGTAGAGGAGGGATCCGAGACCCAGTACTTC

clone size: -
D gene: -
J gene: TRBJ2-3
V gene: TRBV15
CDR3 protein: CATSRNRIHTDTQYF
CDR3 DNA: TGTGCCACCAGCAGAAACAGGATCCACACAGATACGCAGTATTTT

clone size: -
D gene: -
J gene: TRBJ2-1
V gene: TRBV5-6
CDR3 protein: CASSFGAGAYNEQFF
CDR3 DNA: TGTGCCAGCAGCTTCGGGGCAGGGGCATACAATGAGCAGTTCTTC

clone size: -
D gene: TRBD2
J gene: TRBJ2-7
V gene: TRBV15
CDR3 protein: CATSRDNFRLADRYEQYF
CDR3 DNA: TGTGCCACCAGCAGAGATAACTTCCGACTAGCGGACCGCTACGAGCAGTACTTC

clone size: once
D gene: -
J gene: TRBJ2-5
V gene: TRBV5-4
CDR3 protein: CASSLYSAGDQETQYF
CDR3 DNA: TGTGCCAGCAGCTTGTATTCTGCAGGGGACCAAGAGACCCAGTACTTC

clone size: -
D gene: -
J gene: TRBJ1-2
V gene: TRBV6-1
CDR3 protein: CASSPLPSTGYTF
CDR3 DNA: TGTGCCAGCAGTCCTCTCCCCAGTACGGGCTACACCTTC

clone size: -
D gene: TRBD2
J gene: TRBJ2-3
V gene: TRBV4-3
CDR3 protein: CASSQDPTGRVSTDTQYF
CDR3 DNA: TGCGCCAGCAGCCAAGATCCTACCGGGAGGGTAAGCACAGATACGCAGTATTTT

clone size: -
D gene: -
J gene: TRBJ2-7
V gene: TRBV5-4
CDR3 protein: CASSPHSDPYEQYF
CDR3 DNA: TGTGCCAGCAGCCCGCACTCCGATCCCTACGAGCAGTACTTC

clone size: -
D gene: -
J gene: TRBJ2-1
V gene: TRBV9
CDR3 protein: CASSVTDSSYNEQFF
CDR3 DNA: TGTGCCAGCAGCGTTACAGATAGCTCCTACAATGAGCAGTTCTTC

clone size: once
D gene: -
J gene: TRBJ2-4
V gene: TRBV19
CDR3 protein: CASRSSQEGNIQYF
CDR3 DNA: TGTGCCAGTAGGTCGAGTCAGGAGGGGAACATTCAGTACTTC

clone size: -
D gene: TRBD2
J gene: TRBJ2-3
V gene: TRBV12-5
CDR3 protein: CASDLPSSPSGDSTSTDTQYF
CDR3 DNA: TGTGCTAGTGACCTTCCCTCGTCACCTAGCGGGGACTCCACTAGCACAGATACGCAGTATTTT

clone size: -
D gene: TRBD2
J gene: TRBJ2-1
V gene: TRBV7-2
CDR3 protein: CASSLVAGAYNEQFF
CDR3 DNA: TGTGCCAGCAGCTTAGTTGCGGGAGCCTACAATGAGCAGTTCTTC

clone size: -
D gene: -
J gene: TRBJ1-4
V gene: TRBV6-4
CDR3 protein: CASRRTVGLFF
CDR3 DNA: TGTGCCAGCAGAAGGACAGTTGGTCTGTTTTTT

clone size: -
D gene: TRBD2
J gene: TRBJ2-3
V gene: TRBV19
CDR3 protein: CASSRLASTDTQYF
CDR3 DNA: TGTGCCAGTAGTAGACTAGCGAGCACAGATACGCAGTATTTT

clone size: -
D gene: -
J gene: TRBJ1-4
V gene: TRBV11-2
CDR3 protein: CASSQTTAGASTNEKLFF
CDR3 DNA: TGTGCCAGCAGCCAGACCACCGCAGGGGCCTCAACTAATGAAAAACTGTTTTTT